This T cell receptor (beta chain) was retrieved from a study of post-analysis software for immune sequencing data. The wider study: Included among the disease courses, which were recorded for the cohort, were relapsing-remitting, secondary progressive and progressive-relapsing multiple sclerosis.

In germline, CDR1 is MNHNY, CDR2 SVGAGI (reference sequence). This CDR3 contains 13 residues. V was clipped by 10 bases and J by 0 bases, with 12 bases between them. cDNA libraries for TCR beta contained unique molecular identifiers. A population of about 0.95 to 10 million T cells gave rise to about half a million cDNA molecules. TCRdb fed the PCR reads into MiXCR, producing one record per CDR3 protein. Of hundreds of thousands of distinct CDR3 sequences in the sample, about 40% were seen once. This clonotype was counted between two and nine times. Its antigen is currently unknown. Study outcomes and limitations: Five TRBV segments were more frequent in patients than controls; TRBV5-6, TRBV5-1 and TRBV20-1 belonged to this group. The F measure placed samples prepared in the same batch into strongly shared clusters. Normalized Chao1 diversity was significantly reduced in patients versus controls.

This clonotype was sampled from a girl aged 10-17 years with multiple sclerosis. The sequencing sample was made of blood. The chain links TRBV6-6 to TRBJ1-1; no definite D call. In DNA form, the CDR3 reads TGTGCCACCACGAGGACGGTGAACACTGAAGCTTTCTTT. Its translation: CATTRTVNTEAFF.